This T cell receptor (beta chain) was identified during a study of T cell clonality in common variable immunodeficiency. Study-wide results and limits: In common variable immunodeficiency, TCR beta chains reportedly carried fewer deletions and N-nucleotide insertions.

This clone was counted at least ten times. The antigen is undetermined. From the germline J gene comes the end of the CDR3, since the read stops 3 residues before it. Germline V gene data show CDR1 as SGHRS and CDR2 as YFSETQ. The CDR3 length is 15 residues. Trimming at V came to 0 bases and at J to 5 bases, leaving 7 bases not matched to a gene. CVID and control samples used equivalent genomic DNA input. Some clones are missing from TCRdb's copy, which holds only in-frame ones; the method was immunoSEQ multiplex PCR. This sample comprises some 30,000 clones, none seen once only. The V call is TRBV5-1, the J call TRBJ2-7; 8 positions match TRBD1. The clonotype comes from a human donor with common variable immunodeficiency. The material sequenced was peripheral blood mononuclear cells. The CDR3 region is CASSLVGQVLDEQYF. The CDR3 bases that were read are TGCGCCAGCAGCTTGGTGGGACAGGTGTTGGACGAG.